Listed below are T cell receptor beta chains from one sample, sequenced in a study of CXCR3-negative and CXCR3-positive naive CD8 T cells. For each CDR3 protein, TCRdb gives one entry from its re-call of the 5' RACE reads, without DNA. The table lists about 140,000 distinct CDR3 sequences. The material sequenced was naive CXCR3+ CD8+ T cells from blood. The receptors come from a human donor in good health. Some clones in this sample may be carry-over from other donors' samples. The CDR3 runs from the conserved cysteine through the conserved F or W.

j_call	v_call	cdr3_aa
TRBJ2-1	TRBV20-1	CSARDPSGVYNEQFF
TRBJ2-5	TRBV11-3	CASSMGTANHETQYF
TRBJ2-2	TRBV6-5	CASSWVKYTGELFF
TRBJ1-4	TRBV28	CASRISGATNEKLFF
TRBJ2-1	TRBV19	CASSPSGLAGGGSYNEQFF
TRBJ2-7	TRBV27	CASQSGGTYEQYF
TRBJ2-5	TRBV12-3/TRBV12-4	CASSFGGAEETQYF
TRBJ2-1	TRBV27	CASIGPNEQFF
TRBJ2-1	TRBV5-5	CASSLASGGAGEQFF
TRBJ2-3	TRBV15	CATSRDGERFTDTQYF
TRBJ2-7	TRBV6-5	CASKSGWDNYEQYF
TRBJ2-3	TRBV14	CASSPGVIDTQYF
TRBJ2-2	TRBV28	CASSGPTANRGLYTGELFF
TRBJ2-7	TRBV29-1	CSFGHSSYEQYF
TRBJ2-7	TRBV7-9	CASSFGTGTSYEQYF
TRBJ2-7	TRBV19	CASSITGDGNYEQYF
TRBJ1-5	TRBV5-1	CASRAGAGSNQPQHF
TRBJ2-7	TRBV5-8	CASSLEGTPYEQYF
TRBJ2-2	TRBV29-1	CSVVSQDGTNTGELFF
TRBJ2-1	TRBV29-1	CSVNLGVRFYDEQFF
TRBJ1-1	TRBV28	CASSLSQGVDEAFF
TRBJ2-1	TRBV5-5	CASSFLSPGTSGGPRNEQFF
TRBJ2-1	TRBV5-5	CASSPNYNEQFF